The rows below give T cell receptor beta chains drawn from one sample of a study of identical twins. One entry per CDR3 protein results from TCRdb running MiXCR on the 5' RACE reads. The sample includes about 720,000 distinct CDR3 sequences, about 20% of them seen just once. A further study also used this sample, focusing on T cells expressing NK-cell markers.

The specimen sequenced was PBMCs. Receptor source: a woman aged 18-29 years in good health. The CDR3 runs from the conserved cysteine through the conserved F or W. A D gene is named only where the DNA matches it firmly. Size is omitted from some rows. Given values are once, few, many or a class for expanded clones.

-	few	TRBJ1-1	TRBV6-6	13	TGTGCCAGCAGCCTTGCCCTGATCACTGAAGCTTTCTTT	CASSLALITEAFF
-	few	TRBJ2-7	TRBV4-3	15	TGCGCCAGCAGCCAAGCAGTTCAGGCCTACTACGAGCAGTACTTC	CASSQAVQAYYEQYF
-	-	TRBJ2-3	TRBV6-6	12	TGTGCCAGCAGTTCTAGCATAGATACGCAGTATTTT	CASSSSIDTQYF
-	few	TRBJ2-3	TRBV5-1	14	TGCGCCAGCAGCTCGGGCCCAGGGGCAGATACGCAGTATTTT	CASSSGPGADTQYF
TRBD1	few	TRBJ2-7	TRBV20-1	14	TGCAGTGCTATTCCCGGGACAGGGGACTACGAGCAGTACTTC	CSAIPGTGDYEQYF
-	few	TRBJ2-1	TRBV4-3	14	TGCGCCAGCGGCTTCGACAGGAGCTACAATGAGCAGTTCTTC	CASGFDRSYNEQFF
-	-	TRBJ1-3	TRBV20-1	13	TGCAGTGTAAGGGGACCGGCGGGGAACACCATATATTTT	CSVRGPAGNTIYF
-	-	TRBJ2-3	TRBV20-1	15	TGCAGTGCTCCCAAATTTTACGGACGCACAGATACGCAGTATTTT	CSAPKFYGRTDTQYF
TRBD2	-	TRBJ2-7	TRBV6-1	15	TGTGCCAGCAGTGAAGCGCGAATTGAGCGGGGGGGATGGTACTTC	CASSEARIERGGWYF
-	-	TRBJ2-5	TRBV20-1	12	TGCAGTGCTAGAGATCCACCGGAGACCCAGTACTTC	CSARDPPETQYF
TRBD2	few	TRBJ2-5	TRBV6-1	13	TGTGCCAGCAGGGCCCGGGAGGTAGAGACCCAGTACTTC	CASRAREVETQYF
-	few	TRBJ2-7	TRBV5-6	11	TGTGCCAGCAGCTACCGACAGGAGCAGTACTTC	CASSYRQEQYF
-	-	TRBJ1-5	TRBV10-3	12	TGTGCCATCAAGGCAGGGGAGGGGCCCCAGCATTTT	CAIKAGEGPQHF
-	few	TRBJ2-3	TRBV3-1	16	TGTGCCAGCAGCCAAGAAACAGGACCCAGGGGGGTCACGCAGTATTTT	CASSQETGPRGVTQYF
-	few	TRBJ2-7	TRBV5-1	13	TGCGCCAGCAGCCCCGAAGGAGGGGGCGAGCAGTACTTC	CASSPEGGGEQYF
-	-	TRBJ2-1	TRBV20-1	15	TGCAGTGCCCTGGGACCTGAAAGCTCCTACAATGAGCAGTTCTTC	CSALGPESSYNEQFF
TRBD1	few	TRBJ1-1	TRBV6-5	10	TGTGCCAGCAGGGACAGGGGCGGTTTCTTT	CASRDRGGFF
-	few	TRBJ1-1	TRBV6-1	13	TGTGCCAGCAGTGAAGTTGGTAACACTGAAGCTTTCTTT	CASSEVGNTEAFF
-	few	TRBJ2-7	TRBV29-1	11	TGCAGCGTTGAAGGGGGAAACGAGCAGTACTTC	CSVEGGNEQYF
TRBD2	-	TRBJ2-1	TRBV7-2	17	TGTGCCAGCAGCTTATACAAACGGGAGGTCGGGTACAATGAGCAGTTCTTC	CASSLYKREVGYNEQFF
-	-	TRBJ2-6	TRBV29-1	16	TGCAGCGCTGGGACCGCCCCCTGGTCTGGGGCCAACGTCCTGACTTTC	CSAGTAPWSGANVLTF
TRBD2	-	TRBJ2-4	TRBV9	17	TGTGCCAGCAGCGCGGGACTAGCGGAGCTAGCCAAAAACATTCAGTACTTC	CASSAGLAELAKNIQYF
-	once	TRBJ2-7	TRBV7-9	13	TGTGCCAGCAGCCGACACGACTCCTACGAGCAGTACTTC	CASSRHDSYEQYF
TRBD2	few	TRBJ2-7	TRBV7-9	15	TGTGCCAGCAGCGTAGCGGGAGGGTACCCCCACGAGCAGTACTTC	CASSVAGGYPHEQYF
-	few	TRBJ1-3	TRBV10-3	10	TGTGCCACGGGTCGGGACACCATATATTTT	CATGRDTIYF
-	-	TRBJ2-7	TRBV21-1	14	TGTGCCAGCAGCAAAGCCCCGGACATTCGGGAGCAGTACTTC	CASSKAPDIREQYF
-	few	TRBJ2-7	TRBV25-1	13	TGTGCCAGTGAGGGGGTTAATACCTACGAGCAGTACTTC	CASEGVNTYEQYF
-	-	TRBJ2-7	TRBV15	13	TGTGCCACCAGCAGAGTAGACGCCTACGAGCAGTACTTC	CATSRVDAYEQYF
TRBD1	-	TRBJ1-5	TRBV3-1	15	TGTGCCAGCAGCCAAGCCGGACAGGGGGACCAGCCCCAGCATTTT	CASSQAGQGDQPQHF
-	-	TRBJ2-2	TRBV9	16	TGTGCCAGCAGCGTAGTCGTGGGAACGAACACCGGGGAGCTGTTTTTT	CASSVVVGTNTGELFF
-	-	TRBJ2-1	TRBV12-3/TRBV12-4	14	TGTGCCAGCAGCCCCCGGGGAGCGGTCAATGAGCAGTTCTTC	CASSPRGAVNEQFF
-	-	TRBJ1-1	TRBV25-1	11	TGTGCCAGCAGTAGTACAGGAGAAGCTTTCTTT	CASSSTGEAFF
TRBD2	-	TRBJ2-1	TRBV6-5	17	TGTGCCAGCAGTTATGGCGGTTTAGCGGGAGATGGCAGTGAGCAGTTCTTC	CASSYGGLAGDGSEQFF
TRBD2	few	TRBJ2-2	TRBV5-5	18	TGTGCCAGCAGCTCTCATCTAACTAGCGTCTGGAACACCGGGGAGCTGTTTTTT	CASSSHLTSVWNTGELFF
TRBD2	-	TRBJ2-3	TRBV29-1	13	TGCAGCCTCCGGACTAGTGGGGCGGATACGCAGTATTTT	CSLRTSGADTQYF
-	many	TRBJ2-7	TRBV6-5	12	TGTGCCAGCAGTCGGTCGGGGGACGAGCAGTACTTC	CASSRSGDEQYF
-	-	TRBJ2-1	TRBV29-1	14	TGCAGCGTTGAGCCTACCCGCTCCTACAATGAGCAGTTCTTC	CSVEPTRSYNEQFF
-	-	TRBJ1-1	TRBV15	16	TGTGCCACCAGCAGGGCCCCTTTGGACCTGAACACTGAAGCTTTCTTT	CATSRAPLDLNTEAFF
-	few	TRBJ2-7	TRBV3-1	14	TGTGCCAGCAGCCAAGAGGGGTTAACCTACGAGCAGTACTTC	CASSQEGLTYEQYF
TRBD1	-	TRBJ2-7	TRBV5-1	16	TGCGCCAGCAGCTTGGCCCCGGGACAGGGGCCGGGGGAGCAGTACTTC	CASSLAPGQGPGEQYF
TRBD2	many	TRBJ2-7	TRBV12-3/TRBV12-4	15	TGTGCCAGCAGTTCCTCTAGCGGGAGGGCCTACGAGCAGTACTTC	CASSSSSGRAYEQYF
-	few	TRBJ2-7	TRBV21-1	15	TGTGCCAGCAGCAAGCCGGGACTCCCGACCTACGAGCAGTACTTC	CASSKPGLPTYEQYF
-	-	TRBJ2-2	TRBV27	13	TGTGCCAGCAGACTTTTGAACACCGGGGAGCTGTTTTTT	CASRLLNTGELFF